This TCR beta chain was identified in a study of blood T cell repertoires in COVID-19. V shed 0 bases and J 5 bases; nucleotides not matched to a gene: 7. The CDR3 extends over 16 amino acids. Germline assignment: CDR1 MNHEY and CDR2 SMNVEV (reference sequence). Some clones are missing from TCRdb's copy, which holds only in-frame ones; the method was immunoSEQ multiplex PCR. The sample has fewer than 250,000 clones; roughly nine tenths are singletons. The chain carries TRBV27 and TRBJ1-5; 7 positions agree with TRBD1. The sample taken for sequencing was PBMCs or T cells enriched from blood (not recorded which). The sequence was obtained from a woman in her forties in a cohort exposed to, infected with or recovered from COVID-19 (not recorded which). The CDR3 region is CASSLSVQGEDQPQHF. The CDR3 region has the DNA TGTGCCAGCAGTTTATCCGTTCAGGGGGAGGATCAGCCCCAGCATTTT.